The 10 T cell receptor beta chains reported below all come from one sample, sequenced in a study of CD8+ T cells in alopecia areata. Sequencing used cDNA as its template, made by extracting RNA and reverse transcribing it. Repertoires were generated with immunoSEQ multiplex PCR, while TCRdb's copy carries only in-frame clones and drops some. Of some 210,000 clones listed, approximately 52% are singletons. Sample: CD4+ T cells sorted from blood, taken at week 0. These receptors were obtained from a human donor with alopecia areata.

The chain couples TRBV30 to TRBJ2-3; 7 bases map to TRBD1. Germline CDR1 and CDR2: GTSNPN and SVGIG (reference sequence). The CDR3 contains 17 residues. The junction had 16 bases not matched to a gene; V was cut back by 4 bases and J by 3 bases. As DNA, the CDR3 is TGTGCCTGGATGAGGAGGACAGGTCTATCCCGGACAGATACGCAGTATTTT. Amino acid sequence: CAWMRRTGLSRTDTQYF.

This chain uses TRBV4-1 with TRBJ1-5, with D uncertain. Germline V gives CDR1 MGHRA, CDR2 YSYEKL. The CDR3 runs to 14 residues. V was shortened by 3 bases and J by 3 bases, with 9 bases between the two germline ends. DNA of the CDR3: TGCGCCAGCAGCCAGAGCTGGCTCAATCAGCCCCAGCATTTT. This sequence encodes CASSQSWLNQPQHF.

This clone occurred a few times. The J gene is TRBJ1-1, the V gene TRBV20-1, with a possible D match to TRBD1 (6 bases). The CDR3 runs 11 residues. Between the trimmed V and J ends, which lost 3 bases and 11 bases, there was a span of 13 bases. From germline, CDR1 is DFQATT and CDR2 SNEGSKA (reference sequence). The CDR3 DNA sequence: TGCAGTGCTAGGCAAGGGGGGATGGCTTTCTTT. Translation gives CSARQGGMAFF.

This chain uses TRBV11-2 with TRBJ2-7, with D tentatively TRBD1 (6 bases). The CDR3 is 16 residues long. Germline assignment: CDR1 SGHAT and CDR2 FQNNGV. The germline V and J ends were trimmed by 1 base and 0 bases, with 13 bases remaining between them. CDR3 sequence reads: CASSLVSGQFSYEQYF. The CDR3 DNA sequence: TGTGCCAGCAGCTTAGTTTCGGGACAATTCTCCTACGAGCAGTACTTC.

This rearrangement joins TRBV19 to TRBJ2-4; perhaps D is TRBD1 or TRBD2 (5 bases each). This CDR3 comprises 18 residues. V shed 6 bases and J shed 1 base, with 22 bases lying between them. The V gene's germline CDR1 is LNHDA and CDR2 SQIVND (reference sequence). CDR3 nucleotides: TGTGCCAGTAGCCCGCTCTTAGAGGGGAGTGATGCCAAAAACATTCAGTACTTC. As protein: CASSPLLEGSDAKNIQYF.

V is TRBV29-1 and J is TRBJ2-5; possibly TRBD1 for D (5 bases). Germline lookup yields CDR1 SQVTM and CDR2 ANQGSEA. The CDR3 totals 13 residues. The germline V and J ends were trimmed by 5 bases and 5 bases, with 15 bases remaining between them. Written as DNA, the CDR3 is TGCAGCGTTCGGACACCTATGAAGGAGACCCAGTACTTC. Protein product: CSVRTPMKETQYF.

This clone has only a few counts. CDR3 nucleotide sequence: TGTGCCAGCAGGGACAGGAGCTCCTATAATTCACCCCTCCACTTT. It yields the protein CASRDRSSYNSPLHF. The chain links TRBV27 to TRBJ1-6; TRBD1 agrees at 7 bases. Per the germline V gene, CDR1 is MNHEY and CDR2 is SMNVEV (reference sequence). The ends lost 6 bases at V and 0 bases at J; junction bases unmatched: 2. This CDR3 spans 15 amino acids.

The chain employs TRBV30 and TRBJ2-7, with D perhaps TRBD1 or TRBD2 (6 bases each). There are 15 residues in the CDR3. Trimming took 5 bases from V and 4 from J, leaving 21 bases between them. Germline V CDR1 and CDR2: GTSNPN, SVGIG (reference sequence). Here the CDR3 DNA reads TGTGCCTGGGGGCGTGGGGGCGCGGGATTATACGAGCAGTACTTC. The encoded protein is CAWGRGGAGLYEQYF.

As to this clone: The sample contains more than one DNA sequence encoding this CDR3. The J gene is TRBJ1-4, the V gene TRBV6-5; D remains unclear. The CDR3 is 11 residues long. Germline CDR1 MNHEY, CDR2 SVGAGI. Trimming pared 6 bases from V and 5 bases from J, leaving 4 bases between. The CDR3 nucleotides read TGTGCCAGCAGCGGGAATGAAAAACTGTTTTTT. This encodes CASSGNEKLFF.

This clone has only a few counts. The genes are TRBV6-5 and TRBJ1-2, with D perhaps TRBD1 (6 bases). The germline V gene encodes CDR1 MNHEY and CDR2 SVGAGI. The V end lost 1 base, the J end lost 8 bases, and 8 bases lay between the germline ends. The CDR3 spans 12 residues. The DNA for the CDR3 is TGTGCCAGCAGTTACTGGCAGGGGGGCTACACCTTC. It codes for CASSYWQGGYTF.